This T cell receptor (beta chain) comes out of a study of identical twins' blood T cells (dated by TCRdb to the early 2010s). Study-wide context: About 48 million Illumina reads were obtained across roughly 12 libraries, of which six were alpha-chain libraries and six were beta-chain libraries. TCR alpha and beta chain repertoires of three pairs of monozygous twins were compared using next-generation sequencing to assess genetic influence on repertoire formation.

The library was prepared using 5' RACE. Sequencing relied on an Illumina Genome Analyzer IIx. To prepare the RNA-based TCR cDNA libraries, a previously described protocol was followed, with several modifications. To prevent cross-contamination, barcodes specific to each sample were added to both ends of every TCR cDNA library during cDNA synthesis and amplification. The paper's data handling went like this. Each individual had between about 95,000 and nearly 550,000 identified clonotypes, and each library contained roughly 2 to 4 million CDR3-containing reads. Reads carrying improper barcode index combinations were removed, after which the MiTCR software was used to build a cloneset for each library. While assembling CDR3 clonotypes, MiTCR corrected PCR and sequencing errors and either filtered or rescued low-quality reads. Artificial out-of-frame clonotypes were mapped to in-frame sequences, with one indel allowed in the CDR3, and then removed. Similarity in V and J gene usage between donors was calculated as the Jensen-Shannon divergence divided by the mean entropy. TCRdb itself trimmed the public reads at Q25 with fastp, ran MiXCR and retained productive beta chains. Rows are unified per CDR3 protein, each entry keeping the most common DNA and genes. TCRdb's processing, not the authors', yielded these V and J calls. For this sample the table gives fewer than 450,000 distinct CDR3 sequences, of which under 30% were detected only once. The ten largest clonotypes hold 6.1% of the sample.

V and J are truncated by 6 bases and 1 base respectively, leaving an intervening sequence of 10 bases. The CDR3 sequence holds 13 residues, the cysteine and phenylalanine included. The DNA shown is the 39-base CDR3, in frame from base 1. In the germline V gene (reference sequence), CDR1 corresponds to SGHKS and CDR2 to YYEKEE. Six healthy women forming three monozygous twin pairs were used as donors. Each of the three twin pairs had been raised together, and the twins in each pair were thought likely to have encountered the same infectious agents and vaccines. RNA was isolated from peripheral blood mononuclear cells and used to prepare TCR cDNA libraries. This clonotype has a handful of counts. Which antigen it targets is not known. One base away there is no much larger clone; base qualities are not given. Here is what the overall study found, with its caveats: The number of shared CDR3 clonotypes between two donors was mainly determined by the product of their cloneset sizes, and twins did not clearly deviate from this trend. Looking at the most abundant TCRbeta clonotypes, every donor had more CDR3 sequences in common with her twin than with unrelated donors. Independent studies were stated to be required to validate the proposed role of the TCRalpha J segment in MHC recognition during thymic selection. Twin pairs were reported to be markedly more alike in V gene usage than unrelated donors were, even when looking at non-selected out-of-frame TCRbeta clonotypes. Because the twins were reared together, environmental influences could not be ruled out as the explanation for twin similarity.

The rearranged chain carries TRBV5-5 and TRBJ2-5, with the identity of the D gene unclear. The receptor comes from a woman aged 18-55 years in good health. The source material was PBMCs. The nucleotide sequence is TGTGCCAGCACCCTTGGGGTCCAAGAGACCCAGTACTTC. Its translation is CASTLGVQETQYF.